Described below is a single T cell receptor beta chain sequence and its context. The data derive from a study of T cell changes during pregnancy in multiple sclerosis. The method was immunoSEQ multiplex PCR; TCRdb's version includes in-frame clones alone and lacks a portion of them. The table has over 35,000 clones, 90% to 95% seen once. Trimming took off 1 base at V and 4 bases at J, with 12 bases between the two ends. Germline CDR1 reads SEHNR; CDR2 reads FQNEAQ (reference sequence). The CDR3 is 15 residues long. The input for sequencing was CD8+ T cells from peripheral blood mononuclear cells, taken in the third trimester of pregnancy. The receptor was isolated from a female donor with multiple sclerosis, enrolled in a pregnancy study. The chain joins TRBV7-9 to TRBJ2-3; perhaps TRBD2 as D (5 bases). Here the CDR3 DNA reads TGTGCCAGCAGCTTAGTGGTGGGAGCCGCAGATACGCAGTATTTT. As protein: CASSLVVGAADTQYF.